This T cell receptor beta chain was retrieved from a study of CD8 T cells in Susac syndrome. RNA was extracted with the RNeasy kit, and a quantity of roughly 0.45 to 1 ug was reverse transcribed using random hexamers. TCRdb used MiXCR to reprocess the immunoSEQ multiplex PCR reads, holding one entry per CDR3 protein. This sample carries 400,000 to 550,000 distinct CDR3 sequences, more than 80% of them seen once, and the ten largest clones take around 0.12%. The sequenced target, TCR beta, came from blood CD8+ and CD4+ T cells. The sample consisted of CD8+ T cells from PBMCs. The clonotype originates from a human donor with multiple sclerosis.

In nucleotides, the CDR3 is TGTGCCAGCACCTTAGCGGGAACCGTTACAGATACGCAGTATTTT. Translated: CASTLAGTVTDTQYF. The genes are TRBV6-6 and TRBJ2-3; 8 bases are shared with TRBD2. The germline V gene encodes CDR1 MNHNY and CDR2 SVGAGI (reference sequence). The ends lost 7 bases at V and 3 bases at J; junction bases unmatched: 9. The CDR3 runs to 15 residues.